This TCR beta chain comes out of a study of neoadjuvant anti-PD-1 for oral cavity cancer. The overall study: Before surgery, most patients got three to four biweekly 3 mg/kg nivolumab doses.

Most tumor samples had roughly 5 ug input DNA in two replicates. TCRdb's table, derived via immunoSEQ multiplex PCR, lists solely in-frame clones and lacks some. The table shows roughly 20,000 clones, with more than 40% occurring only once. This clone was counted a few times. Its antigen remains unidentified. Whole-study results and caveats: Only a few patients per response group were TCR-analyzed; validation needed.

Germline lookup yields CDR1 SGDLS and CDR2 YYNGEE. There are 14 residues in the CDR3. V lost 4 bases, J lost 5 bases, and 15 bases lay in between. Time point of the sample: after neoadjuvant nivolumab, at surgical resection. These newly diagnosed stage II-IVA oral cavity squamous cell carcinoma patients had no prior systemic or radiation treatment. The material sequenced was tumor tissue, taken after nivolumab (anti-PD-1) treatment. The receptor was derived from a person aged 40-85 years with oral cavity squamous cell carcinoma. J is TRBJ1-2 and V is TRBV9; unclear D gene. The CDR3, as DNA: TGTGCCAGCAGCCTAACGGGAGGGAGATATGGCTACACCTTC. Translated, it gives CASSLTGGRYGYTF.